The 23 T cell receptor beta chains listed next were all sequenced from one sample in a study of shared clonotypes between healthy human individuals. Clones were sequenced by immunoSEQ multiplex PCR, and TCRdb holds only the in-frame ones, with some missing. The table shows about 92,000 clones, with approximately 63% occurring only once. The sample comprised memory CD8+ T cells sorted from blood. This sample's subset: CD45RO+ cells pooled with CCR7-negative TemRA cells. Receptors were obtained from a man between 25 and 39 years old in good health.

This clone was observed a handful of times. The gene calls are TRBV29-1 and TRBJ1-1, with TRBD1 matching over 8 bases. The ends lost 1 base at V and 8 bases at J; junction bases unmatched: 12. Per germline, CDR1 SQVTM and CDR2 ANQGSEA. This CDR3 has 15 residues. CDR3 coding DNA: TGCAGCGTTGAAGCCAGGGGGCAAGTGGTACTGGAAGCTTTCTTT. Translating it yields CSVEARGQVVLEAFF.

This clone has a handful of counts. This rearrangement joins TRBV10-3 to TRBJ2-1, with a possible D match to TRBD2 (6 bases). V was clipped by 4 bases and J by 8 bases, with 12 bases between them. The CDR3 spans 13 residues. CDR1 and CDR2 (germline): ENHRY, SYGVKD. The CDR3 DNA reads TGTGCCATCAGTGTAGTCGGGAGCGATGAGCAGTTCTTC. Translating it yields CAISVVGSDEQFF.

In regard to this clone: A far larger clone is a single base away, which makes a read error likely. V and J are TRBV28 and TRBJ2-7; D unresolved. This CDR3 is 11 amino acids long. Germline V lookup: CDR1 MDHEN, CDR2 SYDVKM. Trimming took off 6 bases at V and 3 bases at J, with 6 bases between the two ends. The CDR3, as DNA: TGTGCCAGCAGCAACTGCTACGAGCAGTACTTC. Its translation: CASSNCYEQYF.

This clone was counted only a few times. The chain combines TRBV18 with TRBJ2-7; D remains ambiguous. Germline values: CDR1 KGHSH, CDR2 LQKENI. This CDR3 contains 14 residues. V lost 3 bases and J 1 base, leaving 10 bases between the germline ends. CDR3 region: CASSPDGKSYEQYF. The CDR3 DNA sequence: TGTGCCAGCTCACCGGACGGAAAATCCTACGAGCAGTACTTC.

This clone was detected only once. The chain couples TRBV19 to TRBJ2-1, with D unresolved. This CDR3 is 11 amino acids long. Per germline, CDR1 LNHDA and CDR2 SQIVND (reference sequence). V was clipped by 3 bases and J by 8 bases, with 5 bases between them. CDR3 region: CASSINYEQFF. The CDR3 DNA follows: TGTGCCAGTAGTATCAACTATGAGCAGTTCTTC.

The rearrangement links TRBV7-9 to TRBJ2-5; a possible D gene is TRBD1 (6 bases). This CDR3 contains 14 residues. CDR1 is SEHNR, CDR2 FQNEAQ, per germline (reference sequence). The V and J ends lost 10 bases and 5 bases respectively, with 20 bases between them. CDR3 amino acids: CATSKGGLLETQYF. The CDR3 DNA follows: TGTGCCACCTCAAAAGGGGGATTACTGGAGACCCAGTACTTC. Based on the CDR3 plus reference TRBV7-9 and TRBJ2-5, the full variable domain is DTGVSQNPRHKITKRGQNVTFRCDPISEHNRLYWYRQTLGQGPEFLTYFQNEAQLEKSRLLSDRFSAERPKGSFSTLEIQRTEQGDSAMYLCATSKGGLLETQYFGPGTRLLVL.

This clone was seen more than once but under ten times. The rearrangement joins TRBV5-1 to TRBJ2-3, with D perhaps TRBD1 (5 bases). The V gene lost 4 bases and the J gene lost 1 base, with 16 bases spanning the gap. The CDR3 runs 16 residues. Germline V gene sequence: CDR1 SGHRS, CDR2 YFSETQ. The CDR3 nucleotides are TGCGCCAGCAGCACCACCCAAGGGGTTGGCACAGATACGCAGTATTTT. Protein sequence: CASSTTQGVGTDTQYF. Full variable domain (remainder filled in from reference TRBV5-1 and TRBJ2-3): KAGVTQTPRYLIKTRGQQVTLSCSPISGHRSVSWYQQTPGQGLQFLFEYFSETQRNKGNFPGRFSGRQFSNSRSEMNVSTLELGDSALYLCASSTTQGVGTDTQYFGPGTRLTVL.

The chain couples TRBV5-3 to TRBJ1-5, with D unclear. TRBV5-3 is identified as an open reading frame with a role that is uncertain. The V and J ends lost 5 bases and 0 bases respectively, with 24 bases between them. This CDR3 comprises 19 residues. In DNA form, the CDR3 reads TGTGCCAGAAGTACGATAATGACCTGGATGGCCTCTAGCAATCAGCCCCAGCATTTT. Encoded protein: CARSTIMTWMASSNQPQHF.

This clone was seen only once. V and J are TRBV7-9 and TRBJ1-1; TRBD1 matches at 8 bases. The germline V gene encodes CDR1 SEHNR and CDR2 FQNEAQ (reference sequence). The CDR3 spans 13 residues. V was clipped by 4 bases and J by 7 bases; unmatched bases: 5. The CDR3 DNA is TGTGCCAGCAGCTCACAGGGGGAGGGTGAAGCTTTCTTT. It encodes CASSSQGEGEAFF.

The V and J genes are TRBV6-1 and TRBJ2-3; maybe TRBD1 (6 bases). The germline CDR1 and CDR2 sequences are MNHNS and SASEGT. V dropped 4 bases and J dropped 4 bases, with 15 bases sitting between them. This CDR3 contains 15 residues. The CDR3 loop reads CASSGRTGFSDTQYF. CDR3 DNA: TGTGCCAGCAGTGGCCGTACAGGGTTTTCAGATACGCAGTATTTT.

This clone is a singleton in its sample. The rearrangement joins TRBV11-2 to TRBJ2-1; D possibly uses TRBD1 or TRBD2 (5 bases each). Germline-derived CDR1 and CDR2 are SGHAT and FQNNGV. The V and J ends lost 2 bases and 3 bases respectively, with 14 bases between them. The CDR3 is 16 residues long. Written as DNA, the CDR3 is TGTGCCAGCAGCTTACTGTCCCGGGGCCTCTACAATGAGCAGTTCTTC. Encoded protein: CASSLLSRGLYNEQFF.

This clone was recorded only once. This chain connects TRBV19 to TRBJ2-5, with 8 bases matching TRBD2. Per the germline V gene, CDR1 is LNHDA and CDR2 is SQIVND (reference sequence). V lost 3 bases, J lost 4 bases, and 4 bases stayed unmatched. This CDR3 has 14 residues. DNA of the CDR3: TGTGCCAGTAGTATCCGGCTAGCGGGAGAGACCCAGTACTTC. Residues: CASSIRLAGETQYF. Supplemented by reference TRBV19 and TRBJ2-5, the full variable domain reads DGGITQSPKYLFRKEGQNVTLSCEQNLNHDAMYWYRQDPGQGLRLIYYSQIVNDFQKGDIAEGYSVSREKKESFPLTVTSAQKNPTAFYLCASSIRLAGETQYFGPGTRLLVL.

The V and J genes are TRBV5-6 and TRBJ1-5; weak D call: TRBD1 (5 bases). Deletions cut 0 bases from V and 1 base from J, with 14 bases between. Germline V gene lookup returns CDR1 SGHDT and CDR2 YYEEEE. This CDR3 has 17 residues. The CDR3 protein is CASSLGPTDRSNQPQHF. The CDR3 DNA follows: TGTGCCAGCAGCTTGGGTCCTACCGACAGAAGCAATCAGCCCCAGCATTTT.

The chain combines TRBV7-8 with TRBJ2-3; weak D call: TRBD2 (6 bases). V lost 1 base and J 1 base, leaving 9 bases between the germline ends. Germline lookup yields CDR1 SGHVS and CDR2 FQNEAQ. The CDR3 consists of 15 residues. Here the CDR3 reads CASSLGTTGTDTQYF. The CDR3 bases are TGTGCCAGCAGCTTAGGGACTACTGGCACAGATACGCAGTATTTT.

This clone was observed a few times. Written as DNA, the CDR3 is TGTGCCTGGAGTGTGACAGGGGTGGGGTACGAGCAGTACTTC. This codes for CAWSVTGVGYEQYF. V is TRBV30 and J is TRBJ2-7; 8 bases fit TRBD1. V shed 0 bases, J shed 4 bases, and the junction held 5 bases outside the gene matches. This CDR3 is 14 amino acids long. From germline, CDR1 is GTSNPN and CDR2 SVGIG (reference sequence).

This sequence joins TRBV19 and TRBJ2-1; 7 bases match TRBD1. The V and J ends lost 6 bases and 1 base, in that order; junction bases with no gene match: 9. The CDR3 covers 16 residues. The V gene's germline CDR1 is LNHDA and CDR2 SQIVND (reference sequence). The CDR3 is CASSAHRGGSYNEQFF. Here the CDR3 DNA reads TGTGCCAGTAGCGCCCACAGGGGTGGTTCCTACAATGAGCAGTTCTTC. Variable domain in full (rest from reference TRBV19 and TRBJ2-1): DGGITQSPKYLFRKEGQNVTLSCEQNLNHDAMYWYRQDPGQGLRLIYYSQIVNDFQKGDIAEGYSVSREKKESFPLTVTSAQKNPTAFYLCASSAHRGGSYNEQFFGPGTRLTVL.

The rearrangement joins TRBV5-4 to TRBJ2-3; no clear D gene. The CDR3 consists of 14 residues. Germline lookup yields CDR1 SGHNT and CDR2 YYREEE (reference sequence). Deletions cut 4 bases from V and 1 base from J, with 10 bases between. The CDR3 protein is CASSPSIGTDTQYF. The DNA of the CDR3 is TGTGCCAGCAGCCCCTCGATTGGCACAGATACGCAGTATTTT.

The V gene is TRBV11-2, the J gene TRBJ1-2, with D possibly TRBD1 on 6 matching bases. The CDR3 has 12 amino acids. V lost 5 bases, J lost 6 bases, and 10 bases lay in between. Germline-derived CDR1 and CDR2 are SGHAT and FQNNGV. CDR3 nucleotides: TGTGCCAGCAGCCCTCGGACAGATGGCTACACCTTC. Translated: CASSPRTDGYTF.

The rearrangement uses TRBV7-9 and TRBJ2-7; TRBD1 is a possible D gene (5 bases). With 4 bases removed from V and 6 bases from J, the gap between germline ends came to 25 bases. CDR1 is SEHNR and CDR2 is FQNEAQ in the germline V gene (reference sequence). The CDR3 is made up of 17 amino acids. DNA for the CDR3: TGTGCCAGCAGCTCGCTCGCGAGTGTGACAGTCGTAGGCGAGCAGTACTTC. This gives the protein CASSSLASVTVVGEQYF.

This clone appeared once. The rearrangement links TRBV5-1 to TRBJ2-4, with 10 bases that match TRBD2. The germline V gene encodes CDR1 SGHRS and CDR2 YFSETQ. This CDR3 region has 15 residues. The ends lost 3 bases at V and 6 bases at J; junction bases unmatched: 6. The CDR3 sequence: CASSYLAGEVNIQYF. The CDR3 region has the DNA TGCGCCAGCAGCTACCTAGCGGGAGAGGTAAACATTCAGTACTTC.

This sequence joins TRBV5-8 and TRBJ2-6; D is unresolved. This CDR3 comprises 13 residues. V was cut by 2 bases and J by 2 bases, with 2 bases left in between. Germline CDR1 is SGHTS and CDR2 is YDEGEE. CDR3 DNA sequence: TGTGCCAGCAGCTTAGCTGGGGCCAACGTCCTGACTTTC. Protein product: CASSLAGANVLTF.

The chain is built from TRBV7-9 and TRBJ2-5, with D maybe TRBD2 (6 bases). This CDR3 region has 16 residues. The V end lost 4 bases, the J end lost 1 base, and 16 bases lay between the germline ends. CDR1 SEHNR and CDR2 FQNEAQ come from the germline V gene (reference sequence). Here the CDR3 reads CASSSLAAGSQETQYF. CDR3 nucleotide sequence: TGTGCCAGCAGCTCATTAGCGGCCGGGAGCCAAGAGACCCAGTACTTC.

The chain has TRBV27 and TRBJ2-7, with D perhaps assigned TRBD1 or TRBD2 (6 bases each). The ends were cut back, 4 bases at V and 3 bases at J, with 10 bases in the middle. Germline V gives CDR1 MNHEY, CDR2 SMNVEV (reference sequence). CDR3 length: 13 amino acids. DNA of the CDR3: TGTGCCAGCAGTTCGGGGGCGGGCTACGAGCAGTACTTC. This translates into CASSSGAGYEQYF.